One and the same sample provided the 30 T cell receptor beta chains below, sequenced in a study of T cells in Graves' hyperthyroidism and ophthalmopathy. Researchers amplified the TCR beta CDR3 regions from RNA transcripts. Researchers ran a first-round RT-PCR on the TCR CDR3 using the HTBI primer set. TCRdb reprocessed the multiplex PCR reads via MiXCR and lists one record per CDR3 protein. The data contain 350,000 to 450,000 distinct CDR3 sequences, about 14% of them seen just once; the ten biggest clones take up 25% to 30%. The sample comprised blood. These receptors were obtained from a man between 50 and 59 years old with Graves' ophthalmopathy.

This clonotype was found many times. V gene TRBV6-1 combines with J gene TRBJ2-7, with TRBD2 matching over 10 bases. CDR1 and CDR2 (germline): MNHNS, SASEGT. This CDR3 contains 16 residues. Trimming cost V 1 base and J 2 bases; bases outside gene matches: 5. CDR3 DNA: TGTGCCAGCAGTGAAGTCGGGACTAGCGCGGCCTACGAGCAGTACTTC. It encodes CASSEVGTSAAYEQYF.

This chain links TRBV4-1 with TRBJ2-2; no definite D call. Trimming left V 2 bases short and J 2 bases short, with 12 bases between. Germline CDR1 MGHRA, CDR2 YSYEKL. The CDR3 extends over 16 amino acids. The CDR3 nucleotides are TGCGCCAGCAGCCAAATCTACCCCCCAAACACCGGGGAGCTGTTTTTT. Its translation: CASSQIYPPNTGELFF.

This chain connects TRBV15 to TRBJ2-6; D is uncertain. Per the germline V gene, CDR1 is LNHNV and CDR2 is YYDKDF (reference sequence). The V end lost 3 bases, the J end lost 5 bases, and 8 bases lay between the germline ends. CDR3 length: 14 residues. This chain's CDR3 is CATSRGSRANVLTF. CDR3 nucleotide sequence: TGTGCCACCAGCAGGGGGTCAAGGGCCAACGTCCTGACTTTC. The full variable domain, completed using reference TRBV15 and TRBJ2-6, is DAMVIQNPRYQVTQFGKPVTLSCSQTLNHNVMYWYQQKSSQAPKLLFHYYDKDFNNEADTPDNFQSRRPNTSFCFLDIRSPGLGDTAMYLCATSRGSRANVLTFGAGSRLTVL.

DNA for the CDR3: TGCAGCGGTGCTATGGGTCTAGCGGGAGTGATCAATGAGCAGTTCTTC. Its protein product is CSGAMGLAGVINEQFF. V usage is TRBV29-1 and J usage is TRBJ2-1; 10 bases align to TRBD2. The CDR3 is 16 residues long. V gave up 7 bases and J gave up 6 bases; unmatched junction bases: 15. The V gene's germline CDR1 is SQVTM and CDR2 ANQGSEA.

V gene TRBV19 combines with J gene TRBJ2-1; 7 bases map to TRBD2. With V trimmed by 3 bases and J by 2 bases, 13 bases remained unmatched. CDR1 is LNHDA, CDR2 SQIVND, per germline (reference sequence). The CDR3 loop spans 18 amino acids. The CDR3 DNA reads as TGTGCCAGTAGTATTCTATCAACCGCGGGACTACCCTACAATGAGCAGTTCTTC. Protein product: CASSILSTAGLPYNEQFF.

Many counts were recorded for this clonotype. The chain is built from TRBV5-1 and TRBJ2-1, with D possibly TRBD1 on 5 matching bases. The V end was cut by 4 bases, the J end by 10 bases, with 21 bases between. The CDR3 is 15 amino acids. CDR1 is SGHRS, CDR2 YFSETQ, per germline. The CDR3 here is CASSTHAAGYTEQFF. CDR3 sequence (DNA): TGCGCCAGCAGCACGCATGCGGCAGGGTACACGGAGCAGTTCTTC.

The sample holds a few counts of this clonotype. This could be a read error, since a much larger clone is one nucleotide away. The rearrangement links TRBV7-8 to TRBJ2-3; TRBD1 is a possible D gene (5 bases). Gene TRBJ1-5 matches the end of the DNA better, so the J call may be wrong. Germline CDR1 and CDR2: SGHVS and FQNEAQ. The CDR3 spans 16 residues. CDR3 residues: CASSLELRGGTDTQHF. Written as DNA, the CDR3 is TGTGCCAGCAGCTTAGAGTTGCGGGGCGGCACAGATACGCAGCATTTT.

The chain is built from TRBV28 and TRBJ2-1, with D possibly matching TRBD2 (6 bases). V was cut by 1 base and J by 6 bases, with 13 bases left in between. CDR1 and CDR2 (germline): MDHEN, SYDVKM. The length of the CDR3 is 15 residues. The CDR3 is CASSLFLGGANEQFF. The CDR3 bases are TGTGCCAGCAGTTTATTTCTCGGGGGAGCCAATGAGCAGTTCTTC.

This sequence joins TRBV7-2 and TRBJ2-4; 12 bases match TRBD2. The trim removed 6 bases at V and 0 bases at J, leaving 6 bases unmatched. The length of the CDR3 is 17 residues. The V gene's germline CDR1 is SGHTA and CDR2 FQGNSA. The CDR3 coding sequence is TGTGCCAGCAGTTCCGGGACTAGCGGGCTAGCCAAAAACATTCAGTACTTC. Translated: CASSSGTSGLAKNIQYF.

This clonotype came up many times. This sequence joins TRBV6-1 and TRBJ2-7, with 8 bases fitting TRBD2. The ends lost 5 bases at V and 1 base at J; junction bases unmatched: 4. The CDR3 spans 14 residues. The V gene's germline CDR1 is MNHNS and CDR2 SASEGT. The CDR3 sequence is CASSRGTSSYEQYF. The CDR3 DNA follows: TGTGCCAGCAGTAGGGGGACTAGTTCCTACGAGCAGTACTTC.

This clonotype occurred many times. This rearrangement joins TRBV20-1 to TRBJ2-4; no clear D. Germline assignment: CDR1 DFQATT and CDR2 SNEGSKA (reference sequence). This CDR3 is built from 15 residues. V was cut by 0 bases and J by 0 bases, with 9 bases left in between. The CDR3 reads CSARDPILAKNIQYF. In DNA, the CDR3 is TGCAGTGCTAGAGACCCTATCCTAGCCAAAAACATTCAGTACTTC.

There are many counts of this clonotype. This rearrangement joins TRBV5-1 to TRBJ2-7, with 10 bases matching TRBD2. Looked up from germline, CDR1 is SGHRS and CDR2 is YFSETQ. This CDR3 comprises 16 residues. The trim removed 2 bases at V and 7 bases at J, leaving 12 bases unmatched. The CDR3 sequence is CASSFSSGRESWEQYF. The CDR3 DNA follows: TGCGCCAGCAGCTTTAGCAGCGGGAGGGAGTCTTGGGAGCAGTACTTC.

This clonotype has a count of ten or more. The junction and the germline gene differ at one end; a read error may be behind it. The chain carries TRBV9 and TRBJ2-1; TRBD2 aligns across 7 bases. The V gene's germline CDR1 is SGDLS and CDR2 YYNGEE. The CDR3 runs to 16 residues. The DNA for the CDR3 is TGTGCCAGCAGCGTAGGAAGCGGGATCTCCTCCAATGAGCAGTTCTTC. This encodes CASSVGSGISSNEQFF.

Only a few counts were recorded for this clonotype. The chain is built from TRBV18 and TRBJ1-3, with D maybe TRBD1 (5 bases). Germline CDR1 is KGHSH and CDR2 is LQKENI. The CDR3 sequence is 19 residues long. With 2 bases removed from V and 0 bases from J, the gap between germline ends came to 20 bases. The CDR3 DNA is TGTGCCAGCTCACCAACCGGGACCCTTCGCACATACTCTGGAAACACCATATATTTT. Protein product: CASSPTGTLRTYSGNTIYF.

This clonotype was detected many times. The chain joins TRBV6-2 or TRBV6-3 to TRBJ2-3, with a weak D call TRBD2 (6 bases). In germline, CDR1 is MNHEY, CDR2 SVGEGT. V lost 7 bases, J lost 0 bases, and 17 bases lay in between. The CDR3 is 16 residues long. The CDR3 is CASTHWGEPSTDTQYF. The CDR3 region has the DNA TGTGCCAGCACTCACTGGGGGGAACCCAGCACAGATACGCAGTATTTT.

This clonotype was detected ten times or more. The V gene is TRBV13, the J gene TRBJ2-7, with D perhaps TRBD1 (6 bases). Germline CDR1 is PRHDT and CDR2 is FYEKMQ (reference sequence). The CDR3 length is 15 residues. Trimming removed 2 bases at V and 0 bases at J, with 11 bases between. CDR3 sequence: CASSLLQGNSYEQYF. DNA for the CDR3: TGTGCCAGCAGCTTACTACAGGGAAACTCCTACGAGCAGTACTTC.

This clonotype was picked up a small number of times. CDR3 loop: CSVEGPSGEQYF. The CDR3 coding sequence is TGCAGCGTTGAAGGGCCCAGCGGCGAGCAGTACTTC. V and J are TRBV29-1 and TRBJ2-7; possible D gene TRBD2, 5 bases. Trimming took off 1 base at V and 6 bases at J, with 10 bases between the two ends. The CDR3 sequence is 12 residues long. CDR1 and CDR2 from the germline V gene are SQVTM and ANQGSEA.

This clonotype has ten or more counts. V is TRBV19 and J is TRBJ1-1; D is possibly TRBD1 (5 bases). With 5 bases removed from V and 6 bases from J, the gap between germline ends came to 10 bases. CDR1 is LNHDA, CDR2 SQIVND, per germline (reference sequence). This CDR3 is built from 12 residues. DNA for the CDR3: TGTGCCAGTAGTCAGGGTTTTCCTGAAGCTTTCTTT. Protein sequence: CASSQGFPEAFF.

This clonotype was seen more than once but under ten times. The chain uses TRBV19 and TRBJ2-2; D gene ambiguous. The CDR3 spans 14 residues. V shed 3 bases and J shed 1 base, with 6 bases lying between them. Germline V gene data show CDR1 as LNHDA and CDR2 as SQIVND (reference sequence). The CDR3 DNA sequence: TGTGCCAGTAGTATCTCCCAGAACACCGGGGAGCTGTTTTTT. The encoded protein is CASSISQNTGELFF.

This clonotype was found many times. The chain uses TRBV18 and TRBJ1-5, with 7 bases identical to TRBD1. Germline CDR1 KGHSH, CDR2 LQKENI. The ends lost 3 bases at V and 6 bases at J; junction bases unmatched: 5. This CDR3 spans 14 amino acids. The CDR3 spells CASSPSRGSQPQHF. In DNA form, the CDR3 reads TGTGCCAGCTCACCGAGCAGGGGGTCTCAGCCCCAGCATTTT.

This clonotype was seen repeatedly, ten times or more. This chain uses TRBV4-1 with TRBJ2-7; 10 bases line up with TRBD2. Germline values: CDR1 MGHRA, CDR2 YSYEKL. V shed 1 base and J 2 bases; nucleotides not matched to a gene: 2. The CDR3 covers 15 residues. The CDR3: CASSQAAGGPYEQYF. CDR3 coding DNA: TGCGCCAGCAGCCAAGCAGCGGGAGGGCCCTACGAGCAGTACTTC.

DNA of the CDR3: TGTGCCAGCAGCACCCCGGACAGGAAGAACAATGAGCAGTTCTTC. Residues: CASSTPDRKNNEQFF. V usage is TRBV7-9 and J usage is TRBJ2-1; TRBD1 agrees at 7 bases. Germline CDR1 SEHNR, CDR2 FQNEAQ (reference sequence). This CDR3 has 15 amino acids. V dropped 5 bases and J dropped 5; count of bases not matched to a gene: 9.

In this sample, this clonotype turned up many times. V is TRBV28 and J is TRBJ2-7, with a tentative D call TRBD1 (6 bases). The CDR3 loop spans 13 amino acids. From germline, CDR1 is MDHEN and CDR2 SYDVKM. V lost 4 bases to trimming and J lost 3 bases, with 10 bases between them. CDR3 protein: CASSSVDSYEQYF. CDR3 DNA: TGTGCCAGCAGTTCGGTGGACAGCTACGAGCAGTACTTC.

This clonotype has just a few counts. The chain joins TRBV7-9 to TRBJ2-3; a weak D match, TRBD1 (6 bases). The CDR3 spans 15 residues. Germline CDR1 SEHNR, CDR2 FQNEAQ (reference sequence). V lost 6 bases to trimming and J lost 0 bases, with 13 bases between them. CDR3 in amino acids: CASSHRDKSTDTQYF. CDR3 DNA: TGTGCCAGCAGTCACCGGGACAAGAGCACAGATACGCAGTATTTT.

There are many counts of this clonotype. The chain has TRBV27 and TRBJ2-1, with 11 bases fitting TRBD2. The CDR3 contains 13 residues. The junction had 1 base not matched to a gene; V was cut back by 8 bases and J by 4 bases. Germline lookup yields CDR1 MNHEY and CDR2 SMNVEV (reference sequence). The CDR3, as DNA: TGTGCCAGCGGGACTAGCGGATACAATGAGCAGTTCTTC. Protein: CASGTSGYNEQFF.

This clonotype was counted only a few times. This chain connects TRBV18 to TRBJ2-1; D might be TRBD1 (5 bases). This CDR3 comprises 16 residues. Per germline, CDR1 KGHSH and CDR2 LQKENI. The germline V and J ends were trimmed by 1 base and 0 bases, with 10 bases remaining between them. The CDR3 DNA reads as TGTGCCAGCTCACCACTCTCAGGGAACTCCTACAATGAGCAGTTCTTC. It encodes CASSPLSGNSYNEQFF.

This clonotype has more than one count but fewer than ten. The V gene is TRBV29-1, the J gene TRBJ2-7; 9 nucleotides line up with TRBD2. Trimming at V came to 6 bases and at J to 3 bases, leaving 3 bases not matched to a gene. This CDR3 has 12 residues. CDR1 is SQVTM, CDR2 ANQGSEA, per germline. The CDR3 region is CSVGAGGYEQYF. The CDR3 nucleotides are TGCAGCGTGGGAGCGGGAGGCTACGAGCAGTACTTC.

Many counts were recorded for this clonotype. The CDR3 DNA reads as TGTGCCAGCAGCTCTAGCGGAATTAGCACAGATACGCAGTATTTT. Residues: CASSSSGISTDTQYF. The chain carries TRBV2 and TRBJ2-3; TRBD2 aligns across 7 bases. This CDR3 has 15 amino acids. Germline trimming cut 6 bases from V and 0 bases from J; bases unmatched to any gene: 6. CDR1 is SNHLY and CDR2 is FYNNEI in the germline V gene.

This clonotype was counted a few times. This chain uses TRBV11-1 with TRBJ2-3, with 11 bases identical to TRBD2. After removal of 4 bases from V and 5 bases from J, the junction contained 2 bases not matched to a gene. The CDR3 spans 14 residues. Germline CDR1 is SGHAT and CDR2 is FQDESV (reference sequence). CDR3 bases: TGTGCCAGCAGCTCCGGACTAGCGGGAGATACGCAGTATTTT. Translation: CASSSGLAGDTQYF.

A word on this clonotype: The limits of the CDR3 on the DNA are not certain, so only TCRdb's listed CDR3 is given. This sequence joins TRBV24-1 and TRBJ2-2; the listed D gene, TRBD1, was not tested against the DNA. The CDR3 is 15 amino acids long, termini counted. Germline CDR1 reads KGHDR; CDR2 reads SFDVKD. The CDR3: CATTDRGLTPGSCFF.